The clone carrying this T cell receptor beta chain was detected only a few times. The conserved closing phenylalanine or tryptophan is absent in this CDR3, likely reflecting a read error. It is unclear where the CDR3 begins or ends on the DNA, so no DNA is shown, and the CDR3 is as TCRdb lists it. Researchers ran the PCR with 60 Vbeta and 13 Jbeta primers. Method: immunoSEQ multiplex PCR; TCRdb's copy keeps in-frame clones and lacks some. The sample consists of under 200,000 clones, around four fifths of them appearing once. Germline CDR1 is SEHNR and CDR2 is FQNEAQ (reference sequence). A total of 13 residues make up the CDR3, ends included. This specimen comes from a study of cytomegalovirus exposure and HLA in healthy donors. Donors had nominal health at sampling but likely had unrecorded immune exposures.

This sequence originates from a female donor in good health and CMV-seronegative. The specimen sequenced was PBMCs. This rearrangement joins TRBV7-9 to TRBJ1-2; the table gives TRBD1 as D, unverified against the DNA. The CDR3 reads CASSPSLRGPGEL.